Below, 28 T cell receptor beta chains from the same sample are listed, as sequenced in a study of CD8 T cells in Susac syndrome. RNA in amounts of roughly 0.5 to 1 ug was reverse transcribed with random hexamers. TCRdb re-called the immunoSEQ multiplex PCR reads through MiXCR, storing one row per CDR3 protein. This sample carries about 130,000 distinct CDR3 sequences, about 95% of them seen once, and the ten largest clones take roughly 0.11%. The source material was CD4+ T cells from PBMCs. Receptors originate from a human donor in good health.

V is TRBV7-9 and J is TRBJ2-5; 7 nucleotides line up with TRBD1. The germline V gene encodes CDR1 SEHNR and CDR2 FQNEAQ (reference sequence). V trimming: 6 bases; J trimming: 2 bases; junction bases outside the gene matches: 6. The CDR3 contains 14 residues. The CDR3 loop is CASSSPGQQETQYF. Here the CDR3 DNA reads TGTGCCAGCAGTTCCCCGGGACAGCAAGAGACCCAGTACTTC. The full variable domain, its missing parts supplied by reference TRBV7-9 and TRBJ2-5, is DTGVSQNPRHKITKRGQNVTFRCDPISEHNRLYWYRQTLGQGPEFLTYFQNEAQLEKSRLLSDRFSAERPKGSFSTLEIQRTEQGDSAMYLCASSSPGQQETQYFGPGTRLLVL.

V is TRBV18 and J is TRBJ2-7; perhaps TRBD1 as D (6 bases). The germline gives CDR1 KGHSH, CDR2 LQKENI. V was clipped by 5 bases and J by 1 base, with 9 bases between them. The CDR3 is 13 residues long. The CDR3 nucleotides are TGTGCCAGCTCAAGGACAGCGTCCTACGAGCAGTACTTC. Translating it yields CASSRTASYEQYF.

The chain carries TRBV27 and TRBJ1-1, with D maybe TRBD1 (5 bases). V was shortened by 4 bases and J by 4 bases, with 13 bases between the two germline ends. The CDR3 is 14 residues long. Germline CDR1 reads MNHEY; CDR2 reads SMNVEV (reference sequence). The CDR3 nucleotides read TGTGCCAGCAGTTCAACCCCAGGGTGCACTGAAGCTTTCTTT. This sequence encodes CASSSTPGCTEAFF.

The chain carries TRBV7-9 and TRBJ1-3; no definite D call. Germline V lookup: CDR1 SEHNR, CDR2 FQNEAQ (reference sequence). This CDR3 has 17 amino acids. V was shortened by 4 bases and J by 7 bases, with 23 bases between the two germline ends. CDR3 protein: CASSYHSDSPSKNTIYF. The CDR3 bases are TGTGCCAGCAGCTACCACAGCGATTCGCCCTCTAAGAACACCATATATTTT.

The CDR3 DNA reads TGTGCCAGCAGCGTGGCCCCGGGACAGGTCTCCTACGAGCAGTACTTC. It encodes CASSVAPGQVSYEQYF. This chain joins TRBV14 and TRBJ2-7; 8 bases line up with TRBD1. Germline V gives CDR1 SGHDN, CDR2 FVKESK. This CDR3 is 16 amino acids long. V trimming: 5 bases; J trimming: 0 bases; junction bases outside the gene matches: 9. Combining the CDR3 with reference TRBV14 and TRBJ2-7 gives the whole variable domain EAGVTQFPSHSVIEKGQTVTLRCDPISGHDNLYWYRRVMGKEIKFLLHFVKESKQDESGMPNNRFLAERTGGTYSTLKVQPAELEDSGVYFCASSVAPGQVSYEQYFGPGTRLTVT.

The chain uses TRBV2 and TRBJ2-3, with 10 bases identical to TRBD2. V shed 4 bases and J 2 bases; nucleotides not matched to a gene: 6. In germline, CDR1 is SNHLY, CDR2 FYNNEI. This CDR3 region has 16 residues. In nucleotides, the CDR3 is TGTGCCAGCAGTGGCCCCCTAGCGGGGGTCACAGATACGCAGTATTTT. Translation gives CASSGPLAGVTDTQYF.

CDR3: CASNRGGGETQYF. The DNA of the CDR3 is TGCGCCAGCAACCGAGGAGGGGGGGAGACCCAGTACTTC. The chain carries TRBV4-1 and TRBJ2-5; D is possibly TRBD1 or TRBD2 (6 bases each). Trimming stripped 7 bases from V and 5 bases from J, with 14 bases between. The CDR3 runs 13 residues. Per germline, CDR1 MGHRA and CDR2 YSYEKL.

Written as DNA, the CDR3 is TGTGCCAGCAGCTTAGTTCTCCATGGCTACACCTTC. Amino acids: CASSLVLHGYTF. This rearrangement joins TRBV7-2 to TRBJ1-2; D call uncertain. Trimming removed 1 base at V and 6 bases at J, with 6 bases between. Germline V gene lookup returns CDR1 SGHTA and CDR2 FQGNSA. The length of the CDR3 is 12 residues.

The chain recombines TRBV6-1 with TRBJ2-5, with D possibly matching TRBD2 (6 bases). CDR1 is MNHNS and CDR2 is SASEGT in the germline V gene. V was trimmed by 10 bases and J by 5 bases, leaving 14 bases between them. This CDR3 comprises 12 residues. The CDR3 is CAIAPAGETQYF. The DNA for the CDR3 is TGTGCCATCGCGCCGGCGGGGGAGACCCAGTACTTC.

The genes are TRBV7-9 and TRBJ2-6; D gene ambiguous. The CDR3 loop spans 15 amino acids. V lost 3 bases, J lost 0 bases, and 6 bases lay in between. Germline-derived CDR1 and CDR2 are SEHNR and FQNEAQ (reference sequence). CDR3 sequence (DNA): TGTGCCAGCAGCTTCTTGAACTCTGGGGCCAACGTCCTGACTTTC. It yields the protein CASSFLNSGANVLTF. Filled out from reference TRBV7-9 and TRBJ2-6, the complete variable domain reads DTGVSQNPRHKITKRGQNVTFRCDPISEHNRLYWYRQTLGQGPEFLTYFQNEAQLEKSRLLSDRFSAERPKGSFSTLEIQRTEQGDSAMYLCASSFLNSGANVLTFGAGSRLTVL.

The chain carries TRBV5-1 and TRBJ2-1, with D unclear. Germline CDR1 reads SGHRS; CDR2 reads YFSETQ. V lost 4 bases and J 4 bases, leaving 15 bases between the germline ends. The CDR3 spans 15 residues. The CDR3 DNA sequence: TGCGCCAGCAGCCCCGACAACATTGAGTACAATGAGCAGTTCTTC. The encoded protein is CASSPDNIEYNEQFF.

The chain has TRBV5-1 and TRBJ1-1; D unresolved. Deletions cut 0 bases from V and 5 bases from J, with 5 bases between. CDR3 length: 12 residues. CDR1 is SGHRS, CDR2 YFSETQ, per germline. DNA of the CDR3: TGCGCCAGCAGCTTGGAAAGGACTGAAGCTTTCTTT. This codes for CASSLERTEAFF.

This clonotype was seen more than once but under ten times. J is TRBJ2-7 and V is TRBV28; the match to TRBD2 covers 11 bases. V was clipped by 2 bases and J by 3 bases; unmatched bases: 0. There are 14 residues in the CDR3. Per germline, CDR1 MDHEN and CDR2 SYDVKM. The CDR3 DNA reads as TGTGCCAGCAGTTTAGGACTAGCGGGCTACGAGCAGTACTTC. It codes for CASSLGLAGYEQYF.

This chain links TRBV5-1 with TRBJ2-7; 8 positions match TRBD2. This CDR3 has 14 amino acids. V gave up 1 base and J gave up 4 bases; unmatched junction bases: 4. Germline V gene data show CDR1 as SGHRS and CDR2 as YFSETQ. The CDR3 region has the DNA TGCGCCAGCAGCTTGCCAGCGGGAGCTTACGAGCAGTACTTC. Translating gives CASSLPAGAYEQYF.

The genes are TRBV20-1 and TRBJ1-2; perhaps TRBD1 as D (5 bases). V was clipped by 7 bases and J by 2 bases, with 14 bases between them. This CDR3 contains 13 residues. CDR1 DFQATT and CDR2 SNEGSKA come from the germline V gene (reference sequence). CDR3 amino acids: CSVTGRWNYGYTF. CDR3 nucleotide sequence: TGCAGTGTGACGGGACGTTGGAACTATGGCTACACCTTC.

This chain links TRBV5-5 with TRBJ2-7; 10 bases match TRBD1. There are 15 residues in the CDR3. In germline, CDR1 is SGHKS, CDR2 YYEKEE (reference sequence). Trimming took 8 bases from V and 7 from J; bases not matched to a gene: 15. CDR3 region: CASLTTGTGAREQYF. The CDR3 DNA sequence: TGTGCCAGTCTCACCACCGGGACAGGGGCTCGGGAGCAGTACTTC.

The CDR3 DNA reads as TGCAGTGCAATCCTCAACGTCCAAGAGACCCAGTACTTC. Residues: CSAILNVQETQYF. The rearrangement joins TRBV20-1 to TRBJ2-5; no definite D call. The CDR3 has 13 residues. V was clipped by 6 bases and J by 1 base, with 12 bases between them. Per the germline V gene, CDR1 is DFQATT and CDR2 is SNEGSKA (reference sequence).

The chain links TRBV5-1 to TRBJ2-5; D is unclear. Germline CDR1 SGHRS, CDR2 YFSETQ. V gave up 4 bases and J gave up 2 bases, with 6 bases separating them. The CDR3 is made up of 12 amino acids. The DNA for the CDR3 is TGCGCCAGCAGCACCAATCAAGAGACCCAGTACTTC. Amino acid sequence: CASSTNQETQYF.

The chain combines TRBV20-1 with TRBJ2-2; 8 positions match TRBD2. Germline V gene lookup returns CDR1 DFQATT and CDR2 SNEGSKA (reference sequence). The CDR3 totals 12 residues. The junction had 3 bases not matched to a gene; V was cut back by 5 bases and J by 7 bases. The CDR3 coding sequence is TGCAGTGCTCCCAGCGGGGGCGGGGAGCTGTTTTTT. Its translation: CSAPSGGGELFF.

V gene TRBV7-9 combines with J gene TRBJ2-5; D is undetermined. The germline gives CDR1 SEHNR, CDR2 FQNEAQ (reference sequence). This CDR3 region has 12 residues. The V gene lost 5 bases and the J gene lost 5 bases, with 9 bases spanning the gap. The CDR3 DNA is TGTGCCAGCAGCCGCCCTGAGGAGACCCAGTACTTC. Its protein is CASSRPEETQYF.

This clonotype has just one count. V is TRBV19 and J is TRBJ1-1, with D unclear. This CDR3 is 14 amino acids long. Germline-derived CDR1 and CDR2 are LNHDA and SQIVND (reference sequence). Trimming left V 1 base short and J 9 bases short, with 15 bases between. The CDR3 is CASSIGAGRIKAFF. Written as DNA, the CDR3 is TGTGCCAGTAGTATAGGAGCCGGTCGGATCAAAGCTTTCTTT.

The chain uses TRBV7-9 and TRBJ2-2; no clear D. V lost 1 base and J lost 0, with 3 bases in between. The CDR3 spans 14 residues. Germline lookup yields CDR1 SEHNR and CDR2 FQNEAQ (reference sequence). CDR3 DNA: TGTGCCAGCAGCTTAGAAGCGAACACCGGGGAGCTGTTTTTT. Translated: CASSLEANTGELFF. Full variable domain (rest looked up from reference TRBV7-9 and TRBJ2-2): DTGVSQNPRHKITKRGQNVTFRCDPISEHNRLYWYRQTLGQGPEFLTYFQNEAQLEKSRLLSDRFSAERPKGSFSTLEIQRTEQGDSAMYLCASSLEANTGELFFGEGSRLTVL.

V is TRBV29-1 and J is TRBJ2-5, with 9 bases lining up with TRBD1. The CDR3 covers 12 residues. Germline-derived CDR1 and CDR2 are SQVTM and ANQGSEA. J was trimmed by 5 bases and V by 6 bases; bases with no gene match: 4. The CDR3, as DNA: TGCAGCGTCAACAGGGGGCATGAGACCCAGTACTTC. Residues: CSVNRGHETQYF.

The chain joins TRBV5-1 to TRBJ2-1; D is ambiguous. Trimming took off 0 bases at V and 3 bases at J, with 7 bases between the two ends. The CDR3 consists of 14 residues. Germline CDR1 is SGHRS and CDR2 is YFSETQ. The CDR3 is CASSLVLGYNEQFF. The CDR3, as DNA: TGCGCCAGCAGCTTGGTATTAGGCTACAATGAGCAGTTCTTC. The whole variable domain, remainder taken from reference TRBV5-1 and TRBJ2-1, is KAGVTQTPRYLIKTRGQQVTLSCSPISGHRSVSWYQQTPGQGLQFLFEYFSETQRNKGNFPGRFSGRQFSNSRSEMNVSTLELGDSALYLCASSLVLGYNEQFFGPGTRLTVL.

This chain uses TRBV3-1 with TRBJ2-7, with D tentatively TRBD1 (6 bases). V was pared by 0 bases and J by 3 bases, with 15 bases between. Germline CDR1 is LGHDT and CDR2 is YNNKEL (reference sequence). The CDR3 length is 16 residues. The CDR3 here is CASSQDESGDRYEQYF. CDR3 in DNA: TGTGCCAGCAGCCAAGATGAGTCAGGGGATCGCTACGAGCAGTACTTC.

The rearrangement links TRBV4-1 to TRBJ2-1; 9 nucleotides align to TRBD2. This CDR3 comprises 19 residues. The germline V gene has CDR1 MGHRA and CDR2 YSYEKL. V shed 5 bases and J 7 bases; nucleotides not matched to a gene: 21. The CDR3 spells CASSFKSGLAAGGLNEQFF. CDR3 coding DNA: TGCGCCAGCAGCTTCAAGTCGGGGTTGGCAGCGGGAGGCTTGAATGAGCAGTTCTTC.

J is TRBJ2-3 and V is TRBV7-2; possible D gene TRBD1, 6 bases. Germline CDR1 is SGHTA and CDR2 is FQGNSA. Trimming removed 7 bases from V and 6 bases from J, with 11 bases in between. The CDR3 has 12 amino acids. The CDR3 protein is CASTLRGDTQYF. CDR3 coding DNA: TGTGCCAGCACCCTGAGGGGGGATACGCAGTATTTT.

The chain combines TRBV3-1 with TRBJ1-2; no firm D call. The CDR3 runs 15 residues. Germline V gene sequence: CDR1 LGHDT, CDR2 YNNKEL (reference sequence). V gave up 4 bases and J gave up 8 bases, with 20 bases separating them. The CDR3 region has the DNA TGTGCCAGCAGCCGCCTCGAAGGGCAAGGGAACGGCTACACCTTC. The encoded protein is CASSRLEGQGNGYTF.